Listed below are T cell receptor beta chains from one sample, sequenced in a study of cytomegalovirus exposure and HLA in healthy donors. Using immunoSEQ multiplex PCR, the repertoire was profiled, and TCRdb retains in-frame clones only, with some absent. The table records 130,000 to 150,000 clones, approximately 86% of them present only once. The sample consisted of PBMCs. These receptors were collected from a man between 18 and 29 years old in good health and CMV-seropositive. CDR3s include the opening cysteine and the closing phenylalanine or tryptophan. A D gene is named only where the DNA matches it firmly. Clone size, where shown, is once, few, many, or a class for clones that have expanded.

CDR3nt	CDR3aa	v_gene	j_gene	abundance	len	d_gene
TGTGCCTGGAGCGGTTCGGACATAGGCTATGGCTACACCTTC	CAWSGSDIGYGYTF	TRBV30	TRBJ1-2	.	14	.
TGCGCCAGCAGCCAGCCGGGACAGGGCTACTATGGCTACACCTTC	CASSQPGQGYYGYTF	TRBV4-1	TRBJ1-2	.	15	TRBD1
TGCGCCAGCAGCTTGGGGGCGACGAACACTGAAGCTTTCTTT	CASSLGATNTEAFF	TRBV5-1	TRBJ1-1	once	14	.
TGTGCTAGTGGTTTACAGGGAGCCCTCACTGAAGCTTTCTTT	CASGLQGALTEAFF	TRBV12-5	TRBJ1-1	few	14	.
TGTGCCAGCAGTGAGGGGACAGACAATGAGCAGTTCTTC	CASSEGTDNEQFF	TRBV6-1	TRBJ2-1	.	13	TRBD1
TGCAGCACGGTCCGGGGGGGAATGAACACTGAAGCTTTCTTT	CSTVRGGMNTEAFF	TRBV29-1	TRBJ1-1	.	14	.
TGTGCCAGCAGCTCCGGGAACATGGCAGCTAGCAATCAGCCCCAGCATTTT	CASSSGNMAASNQPQHF	TRBV7-9	TRBJ1-5	.	17	.
TGTGCCATCAGTGACGGACTAGGAGTAAACGAGCAGTACTTC	CAISDGLGVNEQYF	TRBV10-3	TRBJ2-7	.	14	TRBD2
TGTGCCAGCATCCCGGGAGACAACATAGGTGGCTACACCTTC	CASIPGDNIGGYTF	TRBV7-2	TRBJ1-2	once	14	.
TGCGCCAGCAGCCTCCGGACAGTCTTGAATCAGCCCCAGCATTTT	CASSLRTVLNQPQHF	TRBV5-1	TRBJ1-5	once	15	.
TGCGCCAGCACCACGGGGTACACCTTC	CASTTGYTF	TRBV10-1	TRBJ1-2	.	9	.
TGTGCCAGCAGCTTAGTGGACAGGGCGACCGGGGAGCTGTTTTTT	CASSLVDRATGELFF	TRBV7-8	TRBJ2-2	once	15	TRBD1
TGTGCCAGCAGCTTAGGGGTTCGTCAGGGCTCCTACAATGAGCAGTTCTTC	CASSLGVRQGSYNEQFF	TRBV7-9	TRBJ2-1	.	17	.
TGTGCCAGCAGCATCCGACACCTTCAAGAGACCCAGTACTTC	CASSIRHLQETQYF	TRBV13	TRBJ2-5	.	14	.
TGTGCCAGCAGTGTCATGAACACTGAAGCTTTCTTT	CASSVMNTEAFF	TRBV2	TRBJ1-1	.	12	.
TGCGCCAGCAGGAATGGGCAGGGGTCGTACGAGCAGTACTTC	CASRNGQGSYEQYF	TRBV10-2	TRBJ2-7	.	14	.
TGTGCCAGCAGTCCAAAGACAGGTAGCTCCTACGAGCAGTACTTC	CASSPKTGSSYEQYF	TRBV6-1	TRBJ2-7	.	15	.
TGTGCCAGCAGCTTGGGACACCTCTCCTACGAGCAGTACTTC	CASSLGHLSYEQYF	TRBV6-1	TRBJ2-7	.	14	.
TGCGCCAGCAGCCAAGACATCCGCATAATGAGGGAGTCTGGCTACACCTTC	CASSQDIRIMRESGYTF	TRBV4-1	TRBJ1-2	.	17	.
TGTGCCAGCAGCTTAGATGGAGGGCACGGCTACACCTTC	CASSLDGGHGYTF	TRBV7-6	TRBJ1-2	.	13	.
TGTGCTAGTGGTCAGGGGACAGGGAGGTCGAACACTGAAGCTTTCTTT	CASGQGTGRSNTEAFF	TRBV12-5	TRBJ1-1	few	16	TRBD1
TGTGCCACACAGGGATTCGGCCACAATGAGCAGTTCTTC	CATQGFGHNEQFF	TRBV19	TRBJ2-1	.	13	.
TGTGCCAGCAGTCCCCGTGAGGGCAGCAATCAGCCCCAGCATTTT	CASSPREGSNQPQHF	TRBV27	TRBJ1-5	.	15	.
TGCGCCAGCAGCCGCGATCTGAGCTCTGGAAACACCATATATTTT	CASSRDLSSGNTIYF	TRBV5-1	TRBJ1-3	once	15	.
TGTGCCAGCAGTCCCGGACAGGCAACTAATGAAAAACTGTTTTTT	CASSPGQATNEKLFF	TRBV28	TRBJ1-4	.	15	TRBD1
TGCGCCAGCAGCCCCGGGACAGAAATCACTGAAGCTTTCTTT	CASSPGTEITEAFF	TRBV10-2	TRBJ1-1	.	14	TRBD1
TGTGCCAGCAGCTCCCTAGCGGGGCCTTCCTACGAGCAGTACTTC	CASSSLAGPSYEQYF	TRBV13	TRBJ2-7	.	15	TRBD2
TGTGCCAGCAGCCAAGGTCACTACACTGAAGCTTTCTTT	CASSQGHYTEAFF	TRBV14	TRBJ1-1	.	13	.
TGTGCCAGCAGTTTACGGGCAGGGGGTGGCTACACCTTC	CASSLRAGGGYTF	TRBV27	TRBJ1-2	.	13	TRBD1
TGTGCCAGCAGCCGACAGTATACTGAAGCTTTCTTT	CASSRQYTEAFF	TRBV27	TRBJ1-1	once	12	.
TGTGCCAGCAGCGCAGCGGGACTTACCGGGGAGCTGTTTTTT	CASSAAGLTGELFF	TRBV9	TRBJ2-2	once	14	TRBD2
TGTGCCAGCAGCCCGGACAGGGGCAATCAGCCCCAGCATTTT	CASSPDRGNQPQHF	TRBV6-5	TRBJ1-5	.	14	TRBD1
TGTGCCAGTAGTATTGGGACAGGGACCATGAACACTGAAGCTTTCTTT	CASSIGTGTMNTEAFF	TRBV19	TRBJ1-1	.	16	TRBD1
TGTGCCAGCAAATCTTACCGGGACAGCAGCAACTATGGCTACACCTTC	CASKSYRDSSNYGYTF	TRBV27	TRBJ1-2	.	16	TRBD1
TGCAGCGTTCGAGACGTCGGCGGCAGCTCCTACAATGAGCAGTTCTTC	CSVRDVGGSSYNEQFF	TRBV29-1	TRBJ2-1	.	16	.
TGCGCCAGCAGCCTGCGGACAGGGGCGGACGAGCAGTACTTC	CASSLRTGADEQYF	TRBV5-1	TRBJ2-7	.	14	TRBD1
TGTGCCAGCAGCCAGGCCGGGACAGGGGATGAAAAACTGTTTTTT	CASSQAGTGDEKLFF	TRBV4-2	TRBJ1-4	.	15	TRBD1
TGCGCCAGCAGCCAACGGAACTATGGCTACACCTTC	CASSQRNYGYTF	TRBV4-1	TRBJ1-2	.	12	.
TGTGCCAGCAGCTTGGACAGGGGGCTCCACGAGCAGTACTTC	CASSLDRGLHEQYF	TRBV5-6	TRBJ2-7	.	14	TRBD1
TGCGCCAGCAGCCAAGGAATGGGTAGCGGGCCCTCCTACGAGCAGTACTTC	CASSQGMGSGPSYEQYF	TRBV4-1	TRBJ2-7	.	17	TRBD2
TGTGCCAGTAGCCTCCGTTTCGGGACAGGGGAATTTAATCAGCCCCAGCATTTT	CASSLRFGTGEFNQPQHF	TRBV19	TRBJ1-5	.	18	TRBD1
TGCAGCGTAACACACAGGGGTAACACCGGGGAGCTGTTTTTT	CSVTHRGNTGELFF	TRBV29-1	TRBJ2-2	.	14	TRBD1
TGTGCCAGCAGCTATCGGGAGACCCAGTACTTC	CASSYRETQYF	TRBV7-9	TRBJ2-5	.	11	.
TGTGCCACCGCCGGCTACGAGCAGTACTTC	CATAGYEQYF	TRBV28	TRBJ2-7	.	10	.
TGTGCCACCAGCAGTCGGACAGGCCCCTACAATGAGCAGTTCTTC	CATSSRTGPYNEQFF	TRBV15	TRBJ2-1	.	15	TRBD1
TGTGCCAGCAGGTCCGACTCCGGGGAGCTGTTTTTT	CASRSDSGELFF	TRBV11-2	TRBJ2-2	.	12	.
TGTGCCAGCTCTCGACAGGGGGCCAACACTGAAGCTTTCTTT	CASSRQGANTEAFF	TRBV7-9	TRBJ1-1	.	14	TRBD1
TGTGCCAGCACGCAGGGGGGAAGGTACGAGCAGTACTTC	CASTQGGRYEQYF	TRBV28	TRBJ2-7	.	13	.
TGCGCCAGCAGCACCGGGACAGCTAACTATGGCTACACCTTC	CASSTGTANYGYTF	TRBV5-1	TRBJ1-2	.	14	TRBD1
TGTGCCAGCAGCCAAGGGACTAGCGGGGGGGCCAGGGATACGCAGTATTTT	CASSQGTSGGARDTQYF	TRBV4-2	TRBJ2-3	.	17	TRBD2
TGTGCCAGCAGCGCAACAGGGGGAAGTTCTGGAAACACCATATATTTT	CASSATGGSSGNTIYF	TRBV11-2	TRBJ1-3	.	16	TRBD1